This T cell receptor beta chain stems from a study of radiation and T cells in renal cell carcinoma. The study, taken as a whole, reports: Top tumor clonotypes rose in blood 2 weeks post-radiation, then contracted.

The time point was: blood 4 weeks post-SBRT, at nephrectomy. The treatment is: 15 Gy SBRT to primary tumor, nephrectomy 4 weeks later. Nephrectomy followed 15 Gy stereotactic body radiation by 4 weeks. The patient's renal cell carcinoma had clear cell pathology. Concerning this clone itself: What it recognizes is unknown.

Profiling relied on immunoSEQ multiplex PCR, and the TCRdb table lists in-frame clones only, not all of them. The table includes about 140,000 clones, roughly 90% detected once. The source was blood, collected from a patient whose treatment included radiotherapy and nephrectomy. The sequence derives from a woman aged 50 to 60 with renal cell carcinoma.

The CDR3 region is CASSADWPLHF. For the CDR3, the DNA is TGTGCCAGCAGTGCGGACTGGCCCCTCCACTTT. The J gene is TRBJ1-6, the V gene TRBV28; no reliable D call. Between the trimmed V and J ends, which lost 5 bases and 13 bases, there was a span of 9 bases. The CDR3 has 11 amino acids. Germline loops: CDR1 MDHEN, CDR2 SYDVKM.